The 29 T cell receptor beta chains listed next were all sequenced from one sample in a study of OX40 agonist ivuxolimab in advanced cancers. Method: immunoSEQ multiplex PCR; TCRdb's copy keeps in-frame clones and lacks some. The data show roughly 65,000 clones, more than 85% seen once. The sequencing here drew on CD4+ or CD8+ T cells sorted from blood, taken in a trial of the OX40 agonist ivuxolimab. The source of these receptors is an adult with an advanced solid tumor such as melanoma, head and neck, liver or kidney cancer.

The rearrangement joins TRBV5-1 to TRBJ2-1; 14 positions agree with TRBD2. Germline assignment: CDR1 SGHRS and CDR2 YFSETQ. The CDR3 consists of 16 residues. The trim removed 0 bases at V and 9 bases at J, leaving 5 bases unmatched. This CDR3 reads CASSLAGLAGDREQFF. CDR3 nucleotides: TGCGCCAGCAGCTTGGCGGGACTAGCGGGAGACCGTGAGCAGTTCTTC.

This clone showed up just once. The chain is built from TRBV4-3 and TRBJ1-2; D might be TRBD1 (6 bases). V was cut by 5 bases and J by 8 bases, with 15 bases left in between. The CDR3 is 13 residues long. The germline CDR1 and CDR2 sequences are LGHNA and YSLEER. Here the CDR3 DNA reads TGCGCCAGCAGCGCCCCCGGGGACAAGGGCTACACCTTC. This codes for CASSAPGDKGYTF.

The chain is built from TRBV28 and TRBJ2-2; no definite D call. The length of the CDR3 is 14 residues. The germline V gene encodes CDR1 MDHEN and CDR2 SYDVKM. Trimming took off 1 base at V and 4 bases at J, with 7 bases between the two ends. The CDR3 region is CASSLSGFTGELFF. The DNA for the CDR3 is TGTGCCAGCAGTTTATCGGGCTTCACCGGGGAGCTGTTTTTT.

The chain has TRBV4-1 and TRBJ1-3, with TRBD1 matching over 8 bases. Germline values: CDR1 MGHRA, CDR2 YSYEKL. Germline trimming cut 1 base from V and 4 bases from J; bases unmatched to any gene: 3. The CDR3 loop spans 15 amino acids. CDR3 nucleotide sequence: TGCGCCAGCAGCCAAGGACAGGGGCTAGGAAACACCATATATTTT. As protein: CASSQGQGLGNTIYF.

This chain uses TRBV28 with TRBJ2-1; possibly TRBD1 or TRBD2 for D (6 bases each). Germline assignment: CDR1 MDHEN and CDR2 SYDVKM. This CDR3 has 15 amino acids. Trimming cost V 2 bases and J 9 bases, with 17 bases left between them. DNA for the CDR3: TGTGCCAGCAGTTTACTGGCAGGGGCGGGAATTGAGCAGTTCTTC. Amino acid sequence: CASSLLAGAGIEQFF. The whole variable domain, filled in from reference TRBV28 and TRBJ2-1, reads DVKVTQSSRYLVKRTGEKVFLECVQDMDHENMFWYRQDPGLGLRLIYFSYDVKMKEKGDIPEGYSVSREKKERFSLILESASTNQTSMYLCASSLLAGAGIEQFFGPGTRLTVL.

To note about this clone: Within the sample, other DNA sequences also encode this same CDR3. The chain joins TRBV9 to TRBJ2-1, with D maybe TRBD2 (5 bases). V lost 2 bases and J 5 bases, leaving 8 bases between the germline ends. Germline loops: CDR1 SGDLS, CDR2 YYNGEE. The CDR3 contains 13 residues. DNA for the CDR3: TGTGCCAGCAGCGTTAGGACTGACAATGAGCAGTTCTTC. This codes for CASSVRTDNEQFF.

This chain joins TRBV9 and TRBJ2-2; D is ambiguous. The CDR3 extends over 12 amino acids. CDR1 and CDR2 from the germline V gene are SGDLS and YYNGEE. Between the trimmed V and J ends, which lost 4 bases and 3 bases, there was a span of 4 bases. The DNA of the CDR3 is TGTGCCAGCAGCCCTCACACCGGGGAGCTGTTTTTT. Residues: CASSPHTGELFF.

The V gene is TRBV18, the J gene TRBJ1-2; TRBD1 aligns across 8 bases. Per the germline V gene, CDR1 is KGHSH and CDR2 is LQKENI. With V trimmed by 6 bases and J by 4 bases, 7 bases remained unmatched. The CDR3 is 14 residues long. This chain's CDR3 is CASSLGQDRYGYTF. CDR3 nucleotide sequence: TGTGCCAGCTCCTTGGGACAGGATCGCTATGGCTACACCTTC.

This clone came up once. The J gene is TRBJ1-1, the V gene TRBV2, with D maybe TRBD1 (5 bases). With 7 bases removed from V and 7 bases from J, the gap between germline ends came to 19 bases. CDR3 length: 14 amino acids. CDR1 SNHLY and CDR2 FYNNEI come from the germline V gene. CDR3 in DNA: TGTGCCAGCACCCAGCGAGGGGCGCTAGGTGAAGCTTTCTTT. Translated: CASTQRGALGEAFF.

The J gene is TRBJ2-7, the V gene TRBV4-1; 10 nucleotides align to TRBD1. CDR1 is MGHRA, CDR2 YSYEKL, per germline. V shed 4 bases and J 3 bases; nucleotides not matched to a gene: 3. This CDR3 region has 14 residues. The CDR3 DNA follows: TGCGCCAGCAGCCGGGACAGGGGAAACTACGAGCAGTACTTC. It encodes CASSRDRGNYEQYF.

This clone was counted a single time. This rearrangement joins TRBV28 to TRBJ1-5; a weak D match, TRBD1 (5 bases). Germline assignment: CDR1 MDHEN and CDR2 SYDVKM. V lost 6 bases to trimming and J lost 4 bases, with 16 bases between them. The CDR3 spans 15 residues. This chain's CDR3 is CASSPTGPQNQPQHF. CDR3 coding DNA: TGTGCCAGCAGCCCCACGGGGCCTCAGAATCAGCCCCAGCATTTT.

This clone was seen a handful of times. The chain employs TRBV27 and TRBJ2-7; D is ambiguous. Trimming took off 6 bases at V and 0 bases at J, with 15 bases between the two ends. CDR1 and CDR2 from the germline V gene are MNHEY and SMNVEV (reference sequence). This CDR3 is 15 amino acids long. The CDR3 is CASSNRLHSSYEQYF. The DNA of the CDR3 is TGTGCCAGCAGCAATCGACTCCATAGCTCCTACGAGCAGTACTTC.

The chain is built from TRBV19 and TRBJ1-5; D gene unclear. The germline V gene has CDR1 LNHDA and CDR2 SQIVND (reference sequence). V was pared by 5 bases and J by 4 bases, with 15 bases between. The length of the CDR3 is 15 residues. The CDR3 loop reads CASSSAGTGNQPQHF. As DNA, the CDR3 is TGTGCCAGTAGTTCTGCAGGAACCGGGAATCAGCCCCAGCATTTT.

This chain links TRBV5-6 with TRBJ2-2; D is unclear. Germline CDR1 SGHDT, CDR2 YYEEEE. The CDR3 has 16 residues. Trimming pared 0 bases from V and 0 bases from J, leaving 9 bases between. As DNA, the CDR3 is TGTGCCAGCAGCTTGGATAGGTTCGCGAACACCGGGGAGCTGTTTTTT. Translating it yields CASSLDRFANTGELFF.

The V call is TRBV21-1, the J call TRBJ2-3; TRBD2, the table's D call, lacks a check against the DNA. TRBV21-1 represents a pseudogene. This CDR3 comprises 12 residues. This CDR3 reads CASSKRGDTQYF. CDR3 coding DNA: TGTGCCAGCAGCAAGCGGGGAGATACGCAGTATTTT.

The CDR3 coding sequence is TGTGCCAGTAGGGGACAGGGGGCGTACCAAGAGACCCAGTACTTC. Protein product: CASRGQGAYQETQYF. The chain links TRBV19 to TRBJ2-5, with 12 bases that match TRBD1. The CDR3 is 15 residues long. Germline CDR1 LNHDA, CDR2 SQIVND (reference sequence). The V and J ends lost 6 bases and 0 bases, in that order; junction bases with no gene match: 2.

V usage is TRBV28 and J usage is TRBJ2-7; 8 bases are shared with TRBD1. The germline gives CDR1 MDHEN, CDR2 SYDVKM. The CDR3 consists of 14 residues. The V and J ends lost 5 bases and 3 bases, in that order; junction bases with no gene match: 6. The CDR3 nucleotides read TGTGCCAGCAGTCCAGGGGGCGCCGTCTACGAGCAGTACTTC. This sequence encodes CASSPGGAVYEQYF.

This chain's CDR3 is CASSLVGYEQYF. In nucleotides, the CDR3 is TGTGCCAGCAGTTTAGTTGGGTACGAGCAGTACTTC. The rearrangement links TRBV28 to TRBJ2-7; no firm D call. The germline gives CDR1 MDHEN, CDR2 SYDVKM. V was trimmed by 2 bases and J by 4 bases, leaving 6 bases between them. The CDR3 sequence is 12 residues long.

This chain uses TRBV13 with TRBJ2-5; D tentatively fits TRBD1 or TRBD2 (5 bases each). Trimming stripped 5 bases from V and 7 bases from J, with 14 bases between. The CDR3 length is 13 residues. Germline CDR1 and CDR2: PRHDT and FYEKMQ (reference sequence). CDR3 amino acids: CASSPTGAGTQYF. The CDR3 DNA sequence: TGTGCCAGCAGCCCTACCGGGGCGGGGACCCAGTACTTC. Together with reference TRBV13 and TRBJ2-5, the CDR3 gives the full variable domain: AAGVIQSPRHLIKEKRETATLKCYPIPRHDTVYWYQQGPGQDPQFLISFYEKMQSDKGSIPDRFSAQQFSDYHSELNMSSLELGDSALYFCASSPTGAGTQYFGPGTRLLVL.

This clone is a singleton in its sample. The genes are TRBV5-1 and TRBJ2-7, with TRBD1 matching 8 bases. The trim removed 0 bases at V and 0 bases at J, leaving 2 bases unmatched. This CDR3 spans 15 amino acids. Germline CDR1 SGHRS, CDR2 YFSETQ. Written as DNA, the CDR3 is TGCGCCAGCAGCTTGGGGACAGGGAACTCCTACGAGCAGTACTTC. This gives the protein CASSLGTGNSYEQYF. Full variable domain (missing parts from reference TRBV5-1 and TRBJ2-7): KAGVTQTPRYLIKTRGQQVTLSCSPISGHRSVSWYQQTPGQGLQFLFEYFSETQRNKGNFPGRFSGRQFSNSRSEMNVSTLELGDSALYLCASSLGTGNSYEQYFGPGTRLTVT.

The rearrangement uses TRBV11-2 and TRBJ1-1, with D unresolved. The CDR3 extends over 14 amino acids. The V gene lost 4 bases and the J gene lost 0 bases, with 9 bases spanning the gap. Germline CDR1 and CDR2: SGHAT and FQNNGV. The DNA of the CDR3 is TGTGCCAGCAGCTCAGCGGGGATGAACACTGAAGCTTTCTTT. As protein: CASSSAGMNTEAFF. The whole variable domain, remainder taken from reference TRBV11-2 and TRBJ1-1, is EAGVAQSPRYKIIEKRQSVAFWCNPISGHATLYWYQQILGQGPKLLIQFQNNGVVDDSQLPKDRFSAERLKGVDSTLKIQPAKLEDSAVYLCASSSAGMNTEAFFGQGTRLTVV.

The rearrangement links TRBV5-1 to TRBJ2-3; TRBD2 aligns across 10 bases. The CDR3 runs to 17 residues. V lost 0 bases and J lost 3; bases outside the gene matches: 7. CDR1 is SGHRS and CDR2 is YFSETQ in the germline V gene. The CDR3 loop is CASSLASSGRGTDTQYF. The CDR3 DNA is TGCGCCAGCAGCTTGGCTTCTAGCGGGAGAGGAACAGATACGCAGTATTTT.

The chain recombines TRBV6-5 with TRBJ1-4; the match to TRBD1 covers 9 bases. The V gene's germline CDR1 is MNHEY and CDR2 SVGAGI. V lost 6 bases and J lost 10; bases outside the gene matches: 6. The CDR3 consists of 13 residues. CDR3 nucleotide sequence: TGTGCCAGCAGCAAAGGGACAGGGCGAAAACTGTTTTTT. As protein: CASSKGTGRKLFF.

V gene TRBV6-1 combines with J gene TRBJ2-5; D is undetermined. The J call may be mistaken, given a closer DNA end match to TRBJ2-7. Germline V gene sequence: CDR1 MNHNS, CDR2 SASEGT. This CDR3 comprises 14 residues. CDR3 sequence reads: CASSSENYSYEQYF. DNA for the CDR3: TGTGCCAGCAGTTCGGAGAATTACTCCTACGAGCAGTACTTC.

The chain joins TRBV9 to TRBJ2-2, with TRBD2 matching 7 bases. Trimming took 3 bases from V and 7 from J; bases not matched to a gene: 21. Germline values: CDR1 SGDLS, CDR2 YYNGEE. The CDR3 covers 19 residues. The CDR3 sequence is CASSERSGAGLDRGGELFF. The CDR3 bases are TGTGCCAGCAGCGAGCGATCTGGAGCGGGACTGGACCGCGGCGGGGAGCTGTTTTTT.

The gene calls are TRBV27 and TRBJ1-6; TRBD1 matches 8 bases. Germline CDR1 is MNHEY and CDR2 is SMNVEV (reference sequence). The CDR3 covers 16 residues. The V and J ends lost 6 bases and 0 bases, in that order; junction bases with no gene match: 4. The CDR3 spells CASSRDRSSYNSPLHF. In DNA, the CDR3 is TGTGCCAGCAGCCGGGACAGGAGCTCCTATAATTCACCCCTCCACTTT.

The chain has TRBV5-1 and TRBJ1-6, with D possibly matching TRBD1 (6 bases). Trimming removed 2 bases from V and 8 bases from J, with 14 bases in between. This CDR3 region has 15 residues. The germline CDR1 and CDR2 sequences are SGHRS and YFSETQ. The CDR3 DNA follows: TGCGCCAGCAGCTTAGCTACAGGGAGGCATTCACCCCTCCACTTT. Its translation: CASSLATGRHSPLHF.

This rearrangement joins TRBV5-6 to TRBJ1-2; TRBD1 matches at 7 bases. This CDR3 region has 15 residues. Germline-derived CDR1 and CDR2 are SGHDT and YYEEEE. The ends lost 6 bases at V and 6 bases at J; junction bases unmatched: 14. The CDR3 DNA sequence: TGTGCCAGCACCCGACGACAGGGTCGTTCGAATGGCTACACCTTC. It specifies CASTRRQGRSNGYTF.

This chain connects TRBV6-6 to TRBJ2-1; 8 nucleotides line up with TRBD1. This CDR3 contains 14 residues. Germline loops: CDR1 MNHNY, CDR2 SVGAGI (reference sequence). Trimming cost V 6 bases and J 6 bases; bases outside gene matches: 7. This CDR3 reads CASRDRGFGNEQFF. The CDR3 region has the DNA TGTGCCAGCAGAGACAGGGGATTTGGCAATGAGCAGTTCTTC.